These 19 T cell receptor beta chains came from one sample sequenced in a study of T cells in Graves' hyperthyroidism and ophthalmopathy. TCR beta CDR3 regions were amplified from RNA transcripts. When the TCR CDR3 underwent first-round RT-PCR, the HTBI primer set was used. MiXCR, run by TCRdb on the multiplex PCR reads, gives a single entry per CDR3 protein. The sample gives over 150,000 distinct CDR3 sequences, about 17% of which show up once; 29% is in the top ten. The sequenced material came from blood. The receptors originated from a woman between 45 and 65 years old with Graves' hyperthyroidism.

The sample holds many counts of this clonotype. V is TRBV7-9 and J is TRBJ2-1; 10 bases are a match to TRBD1. The germline CDR1 and CDR2 sequences are SEHNR and FQNEAQ (reference sequence). The junction had 1 base not matched to a gene; V was cut back by 0 bases and J by 5 bases. The CDR3 covers 15 residues. The CDR3 loop reads CASSLAGQGNNEQFF. The CDR3 nucleotides read TGTGCCAGCAGCTTAGCGGGACAGGGGAACAATGAGCAGTTCTTC. The whole variable domain, remainder taken from reference TRBV7-9 and TRBJ2-1, is DTGVSQNPRHKITKRGQNVTFRCDPISEHNRLYWYRQTLGQGPEFLTYFQNEAQLEKSRLLSDRFSAERPKGSFSTLEIQRTEQGDSAMYLCASSLAGQGNNEQFFGPGTRLTVL.

Ten or more counts support this clonotype. The gene calls are TRBV7-9 and TRBJ2-3; 11 nucleotides agree with TRBD2. Trimming cost V 0 bases and J 5 bases; bases outside gene matches: 7. Germline V CDR1 and CDR2: SEHNR, FQNEAQ (reference sequence). The CDR3 contains 17 residues. The CDR3 region is CASSLAPLAGVLDTQYF. As DNA, the CDR3 is TGTGCCAGCAGCTTAGCCCCACTAGCGGGGGTTTTAGATACGCAGTATTTT.

The table lists this clonotype with many counts. V usage is TRBV28 and J usage is TRBJ2-3; D call uncertain. The CDR3 contains 14 residues. Germline V gene sequence: CDR1 MDHEN, CDR2 SYDVKM. V was clipped by 3 bases and J by 6 bases, with 13 bases between them. CDR3 DNA: TGTGCCAGCAGTTTCATAGCTTCGATCGATACGCAGTATTTT. Its protein is CASSFIASIDTQYF.

This clonotype showed up many times. V usage is TRBV3-1 and J usage is TRBJ1-6; D not certain. This CDR3 region has 12 residues. From germline, CDR1 is LGHDT and CDR2 YNNKEL (reference sequence). V was cut by 1 base and J by 9 bases, with 4 bases left in between. Here the CDR3 reads CASSQGISPLHF. In nucleotides, the CDR3 is TGTGCCAGCAGCCAAGGGATTTCACCCCTCCACTTT.

This clonotype was picked up many times. CDR3 in DNA: TGTGCCAGCAGTGAAGCTTTCTTT. It encodes CASSEAFF. The V gene is TRBV6-1, the J gene TRBJ1-1; D uncertain. The V end was cut by 0 bases, the J end by 13 bases, with 0 bases between. CDR1 MNHNS and CDR2 SASEGT come from the germline V gene. CDR3 length: 8 amino acids.

At least ten counts were recorded for this clonotype. The V and J genes are TRBV12-3 or TRBV12-4 and TRBJ2-7, with TRBD2 matching over 7 bases. The CDR3 is 15 amino acids. Germline trimming cut 5 bases from V and 3 bases from J; bases unmatched to any gene: 10. As DNA, the CDR3 is TGTGCCAGCAGTCCCAAGGGAGGGTCTGACTACGAGCAGTACTTC. As protein: CASSPKGGSDYEQYF.

This clonotype was seen repeatedly, ten times or more. V is TRBV3-1 and J is TRBJ1-1; D is ambiguous. V lost 2 bases and J 1 base, leaving 14 bases between the germline ends. This CDR3 spans 16 amino acids. CDR1 is LGHDT, CDR2 YNNKEL, per germline (reference sequence). The CDR3 protein is CASSQRLSVENTEAFF. CDR3 DNA sequence: TGTGCCAGCAGCCAACGACTCAGCGTTGAGAACACTGAAGCTTTCTTT.

The sample holds many counts of this clonotype. V usage is TRBV28 and J usage is TRBJ2-7; D uncertain. The germline V gene has CDR1 MDHEN and CDR2 SYDVKM. V dropped 4 bases and J dropped 3 bases, with 10 bases sitting between them. The CDR3 sequence is 13 residues long. CDR3 residues: CASSYSNSYEQYF. Here the CDR3 DNA reads TGTGCCAGCAGTTACAGCAACAGCTACGAGCAGTACTTC. Complete variable domain (other parts from reference TRBV28 and TRBJ2-7): DVKVTQSSRYLVKRTGEKVFLECVQDMDHENMFWYRQDPGLGLRLIYFSYDVKMKEKGDIPEGYSVSREKKERFSLILESASTNQTSMYLCASSYSNSYEQYFGPGTRLTVT.

V gene TRBV29-1 combines with J gene TRBJ2-5; D assignment may be TRBD1 or TRBD2 (5 bases each). This CDR3 is 16 amino acids long. V was trimmed by 8 bases and J by 1 base, leaving 23 bases between them. Germline loops: CDR1 SQVTM, CDR2 ANQGSEA. The CDR3 bases are TGCAGCCCAATTTACCAGGGTCAGGACTGCCAAGAGACCCAGTACTTC. Its translation: CSPIYQGQDCQETQYF.

This clonotype was picked up many times. V usage is TRBV6-1 and J usage is TRBJ1-1; maybe TRBD1 (6 bases). V gave up 6 bases and J gave up 11 bases, with 16 bases separating them. Germline V gives CDR1 MNHNS, CDR2 SASEGT. This CDR3 has 12 residues. DNA for the CDR3: TGTGCCAGCAGGAACAGGGAGTCTTTTGCTTTCTTT. It is translated as CASRNRESFAFF.

The sample holds a few counts of this clonotype. This chain joins TRBV27 and TRBJ2-1, with a tentative D call TRBD2 (5 bases). The CDR3 is 11 residues long. Germline-derived CDR1 and CDR2 are MNHEY and SMNVEV (reference sequence). V was trimmed by 6 bases and J by 9 bases, leaving 9 bases between them. The CDR3 loop is CASRQAAEQFF. The CDR3 nucleotides read TGTGCCAGCAGACAAGCGGCTGAGCAGTTCTTC.

This clonotype showed up many times. The J gene is TRBJ2-3, the V gene TRBV7-2; 8 bases are a match to TRBD1. The CDR3 runs to 15 residues. The J segment lost 5 bases and the V segment lost 3 bases, leaving 7 bases of the junction unmatched. Germline V gives CDR1 SGHTA, CDR2 FQGNSA. CDR3 DNA: TGTGCCAGCAGCTTCAGCAGGGGGCAGGTAGATACGCAGTATTTT. Its translation: CASSFSRGQVDTQYF.

V usage is TRBV24-1 and J usage is TRBJ1-5; D unclear. Germline V lookup: CDR1 KGHDR, CDR2 SFDVKD. V lost 3 bases, J lost 7 bases, and 12 bases lay in between. This CDR3 is built from 14 residues. CDR3 region: CATSDVLVEQPQHF. DNA for the CDR3: TGTGCCACCAGTGATGTGCTGGTGGAGCAGCCCCAGCATTTT.

This clonotype was detected ten times or more. This chain uses TRBV3-1 with TRBJ1-2; 7 bases match TRBD1. CDR1 and CDR2 from the germline V gene are LGHDT and YNNKEL (reference sequence). The CDR3 consists of 13 residues. Trimming took 4 bases from V and 5 from J; bases not matched to a gene: 4. As DNA, the CDR3 is TGTGCCAGCAGCCTCTCAGGGGGGTATGGCTACACCTTC. Encoded protein: CASSLSGGYGYTF. Using reference TRBV3-1 and TRBJ1-2 for the parts outside the CDR3, the full variable domain is DTAVSQTPKYLVTQMGNDKSIKCEQNLGHDTMYWYKQDSKKFLKIMFSYNNKELIINETVPNRFSPKSPDKAHLNLHINSLELGDSAVYFCASSLSGGYGYTFGSGTRLTVV.

The table lists this clonotype with many counts. The gene calls are TRBV2 and TRBJ1-5; D is undetermined. Germline loops: CDR1 SNHLY, CDR2 FYNNEI. Trimming removed 3 bases at V and 7 bases at J, with 7 bases between. The length of the CDR3 is 12 residues. As DNA, the CDR3 is TGTGCCAGCAGTGAGTCGGGCCAGCCCCAGCATTTT. This codes for CASSESGQPQHF.

This clonotype was detected ten times or more. V usage is TRBV12-3 or TRBV12-4 and J usage is TRBJ2-1; D is uncertain. The V end lost 5 bases, the J end lost 6 bases, and 17 bases lay between the germline ends. The CDR3 loop spans 15 amino acids. CDR3 loop: CASSPRTSYGNEQFF. CDR3 coding DNA: TGTGCCAGCAGTCCCAGGACCTCTTATGGCAATGAGCAGTTCTTC.

This clonotype was detected only a few times. The V call is TRBV18, the J call TRBJ2-1, with 8 bases fitting TRBD1. Trimming took 6 bases from V and 6 from J; bases not matched to a gene: 13. There are 16 residues in the CDR3. Germline CDR1 KGHSH, CDR2 LQKENI. CDR3 bases: TGTGCCAGCTCCCTTGAGGACAGGGACCTCCTCAATGAGCAGTTCTTC. Protein sequence: CASSLEDRDLLNEQFF.

CDR3 in DNA: TGTGCCAGCAGCTTGAGACGGCGGGAGGGCCATGAGCAGTTCTTC. It specifies CASSLRRREGHEQFF. V gene TRBV7-2 combines with J gene TRBJ2-1, with 9 positions matching TRBD2. J was trimmed by 8 bases and V by 3 bases; bases with no gene match: 8. Germline CDR1 and CDR2: SGHTA and FQGNSA. The CDR3 contains 15 residues.

This clonotype was detected only a few times. V gene TRBV6-2 or TRBV6-3 combines with J gene TRBJ2-6; D gene ambiguous. CDR3 length equals 15 residues. CDR1 is MNHEY, CDR2 SVGEGT, per germline. Trimming took off 6 bases at V and 4 bases at J, with 13 bases between the two ends. For the CDR3, the DNA is TGTGCCAGCAGGCTGGTAGGGTCCGGGGCCAACGTCCTGACTTTC. As protein: CASRLVGSGANVLTF.